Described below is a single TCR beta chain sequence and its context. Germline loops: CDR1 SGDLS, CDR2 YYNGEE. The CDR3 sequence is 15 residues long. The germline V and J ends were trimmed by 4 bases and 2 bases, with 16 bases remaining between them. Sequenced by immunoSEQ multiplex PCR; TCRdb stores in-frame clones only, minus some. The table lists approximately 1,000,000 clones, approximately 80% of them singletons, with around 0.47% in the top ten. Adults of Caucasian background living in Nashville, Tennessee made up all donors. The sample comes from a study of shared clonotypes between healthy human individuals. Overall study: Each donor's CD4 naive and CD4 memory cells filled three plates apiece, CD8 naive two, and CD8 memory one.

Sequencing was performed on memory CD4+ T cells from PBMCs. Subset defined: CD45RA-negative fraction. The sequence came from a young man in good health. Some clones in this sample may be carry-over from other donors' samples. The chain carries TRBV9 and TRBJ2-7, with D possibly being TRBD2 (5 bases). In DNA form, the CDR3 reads TGTGCCAGCAGCACCCAAGGAGGCAAGACCTACGAGCAGTACTTC. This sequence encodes CASSTQGGKTYEQYF.